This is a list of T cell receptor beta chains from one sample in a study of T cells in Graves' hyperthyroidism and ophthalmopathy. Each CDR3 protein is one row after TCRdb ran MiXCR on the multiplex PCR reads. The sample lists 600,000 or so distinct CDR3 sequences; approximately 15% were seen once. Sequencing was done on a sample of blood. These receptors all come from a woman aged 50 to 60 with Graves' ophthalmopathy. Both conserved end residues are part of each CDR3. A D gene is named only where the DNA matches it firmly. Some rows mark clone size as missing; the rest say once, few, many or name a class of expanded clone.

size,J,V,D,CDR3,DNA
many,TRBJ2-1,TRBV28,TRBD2,CASSAGTSGYNEQFF,TGTGCCAGCAGTGCCGGGACTAGCGGCTACAATGAGCAGTTCTTC
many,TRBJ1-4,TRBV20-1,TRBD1,CSATGGAGTNEKLFF,TGCAGTGCGACAGGGGGCGCGGGAACTAATGAAAAACTGTTTTTT
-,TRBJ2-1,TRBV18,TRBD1,CASSPLTGTGVNEQFF,TGTGCCAGCTCACCCCTAACCGGGACAGGGGTCAATGAGCAGTTCTTC
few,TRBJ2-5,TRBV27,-,CASSRSGNQETQYF,TGTGCCAGCAGTCGCTCCGGGAACCAAGAGACCCAGTACTTC
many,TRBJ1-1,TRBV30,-,CAWRTGNTEAFF,TGTGCCTGGAGGACAGGGAACACTGAAGCTTTCTTT
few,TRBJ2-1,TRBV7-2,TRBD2,CASSLALGRVGEQFF,TGTGCCAGCAGCTTAGCTCTCGGGAGGGTGGGTGAGCAGTTCTTC
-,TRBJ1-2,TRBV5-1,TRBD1,CASSLRTGIPPNYGYTF,TGCGCCAGCAGCTTGAGGACAGGGATTCCTCCAAACTATGGCTACACCTTC
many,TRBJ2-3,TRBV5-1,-,CASSLASATGTDTQYF,TGCGCCAGCAGCTTGGCCTCGGCTACCGGGACAGATACGCAGTATTTT
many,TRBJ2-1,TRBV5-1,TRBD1,CASSLDPTGGWNEQFF,TGCGCCAGCAGCTTGGATCCGACAGGGGGCTGGAATGAGCAGTTCTTC
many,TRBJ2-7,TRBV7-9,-,CASSGGPSSSYEQYF,TGTGCCAGCAGCGGCGGGCCCTCAAGCTCCTACGAGCAGTACTTC
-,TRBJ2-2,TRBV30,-,CAWSTGTARAGELFF,TGTGCCTGGAGTACCGGGACGGCGCGGGCCGGGGAGCTGTTTTTT
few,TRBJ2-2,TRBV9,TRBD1,CASSDTRDSTNTGELFF,TGTGCCAGCAGCGATACAAGGGACAGTACGAACACCGGGGAGCTGTTTTTT
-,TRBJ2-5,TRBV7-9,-,CASSLAVGRGETQYF,TGTGCCAGCAGCTTAGCGGTGGGGCGGGGAGAGACCCAGTACTTC
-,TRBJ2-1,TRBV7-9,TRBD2,CASSSTSGPNNEQFF,TGTGCCAGCAGCTCGACTAGCGGGCCGAACAATGAGCAGTTCTTC
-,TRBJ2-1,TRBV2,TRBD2,CASSLSSGGPVGNEQFF,TGTGCCAGCAGTTTATCCTCGGGAGGGCCAGTAGGGAATGAGCAGTTCTTC
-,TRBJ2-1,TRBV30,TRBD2,CAWRALGTSGSLNEQFF,TGTGCCTGGAGAGCCCTCGGGACTAGCGGGAGTCTAAATGAGCAGTTCTTC
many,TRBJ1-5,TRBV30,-,CAWSTDGNQPQHF,TGTGCCTGGAGCACGGACGGGAATCAGCCCCAGCATTTT
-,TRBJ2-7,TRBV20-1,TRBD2,CSAELSGRAPGEQYF,TGCAGTGCTGAGCTGAGCGGGAGGGCCCCTGGCGAGCAGTACTTC
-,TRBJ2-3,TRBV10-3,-,CAINKGERRDKRDTQYF,TGTGCCATCAATAAAGGGGAAAGGCGGGATAAGCGAGATACGCAGTATTTT
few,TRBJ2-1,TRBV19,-,CASSTYSYNEQFF,TGTGCCAGTAGTACTTACTCCTACAATGAGCAGTTCTTC
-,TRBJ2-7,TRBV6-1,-,CATGEWSGIEQYF,TGTGCCACCGGGGAGTGGTCGGGGATCGAGCAGTACTTC
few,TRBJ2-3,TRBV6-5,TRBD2,CASSWNLAGVEDTQYF,TGTGCCAGCAGTTGGAACCTAGCGGGAGTAGAAGATACGCAGTATTTT
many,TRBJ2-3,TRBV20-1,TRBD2,CSARATSEATDTQYF,TGCAGTGCTAGAGCTACTAGCGAAGCCACAGATACGCAGTATTTT
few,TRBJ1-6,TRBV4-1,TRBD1,CASSTRQGVGSPLHF,TGCGCCAGCAGCACCCGACAGGGCGTAGGTTCACCCCTCCACTTT
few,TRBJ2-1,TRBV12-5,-,CASGLVNRYNEQFF,TGTGCTAGTGGTTTGGTTAATAGGTACAATGAGCAGTTCTTC
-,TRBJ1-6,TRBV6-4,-,CASSDVLGGSPLHF,TGTGCCAGCAGTGACGTCCTAGGCGGTTCACCCCTCCACTTT
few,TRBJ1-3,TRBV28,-,CATSDSGNTIYF,TGTGCCACCTCAGACTCTGGAAACACCATATATTTT
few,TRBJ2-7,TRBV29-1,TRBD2,CSATPASGAYEQYF,TGCAGCGCCACCCCGGCTAGCGGCGCCTACGAGCAGTACTTC
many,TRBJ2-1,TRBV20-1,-,CSAMTATHNEQFF,TGCAGTGCTATGACAGCGACTCACAATGAGCAGTTCTTC
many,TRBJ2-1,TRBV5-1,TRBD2,CASSSSGGDYNEQFF,TGCGCCAGCAGCTCTAGCGGGGGTGACTACAATGAGCAGTTCTTC